This T cell receptor (beta chain) was retrieved from a study of blood T cell repertoires in COVID-19. About the research overall: There were acute and convalescent COVID-19 samples, and they came from the United States, Italy and Spain.

Using immunoSEQ multiplex PCR, the repertoire was profiled, and TCRdb retains in-frame clones only, with some absent. The repertoire holds 100,000 to 120,000 clones, with over 65% as singletons. Sequenced input: peripheral blood. The sequence was obtained from a woman of 80 years or more with acute or convalescent COVID-19.

In DNA, the CDR3 is TGTGCCAGCAGTTTAGAGGGAGTTCAAGGCCACGAGCAGTACTTC. This gives the protein CASSLEGVQGHEQYF. This chain uses TRBV27 with TRBJ2-7; perhaps TRBD2 as D (5 bases). The CDR3 runs to 15 residues. Between the trimmed V and J ends, which lost 2 bases and 5 bases, there was a span of 16 bases. CDR1 and CDR2 (germline): MNHEY, SMNVEV (reference sequence).